This T cell receptor (beta chain) was recovered during a study of shared clonotypes between healthy human individuals. The genomic DNA of each subset was split evenly across several immunoSEQ plates. In the original workflow: Filtering was not the same, since immunoSEQ gave junction-only sequences without quality scores. TCRdb's copy holds only in-frame clones and misses some; the assay was immunoSEQ multiplex PCR. The D gene and trimming were derived from the DNA, and the V and J assignments and clone size from that table. The sample contains 2 million to 2.5 million clones, 90% to 97% of which appear only once. This CDR3 has 16 amino acids. V trimming: 6 bases; J trimming: 3 bases; junction bases outside the gene matches: 11. The V gene's germline CDR1 is SNHLY and CDR2 FYNNEI. This clone appeared a single time.

This TCR was sampled from a young man in good health. V gene TRBV2 combines with J gene TRBJ1-5; 7 bases agree with TRBD1. The specimen sequenced was naive CD4+ T cells sorted from blood. Noted subset: CD45RA+ positively selected. The chain's CDR3 is CASRPKTGTSNQPQHF. The CDR3 coding sequence is TGTGCCAGCAGGCCAAAGACAGGGACTTCCAATCAGCCCCAGCATTTT.